The 26 T cell receptor beta chains below were found in one sample sequenced in a study of metastatic and nonmetastatic thyroid tumors. TCRdb re-called clones via MiXCR from the PCR reads. The sample yields approximately 65,000 clones, about 4% seen once. Every patient underwent thyroid surgery untreated. Sequencing used blood. Source of these receptors: a female donor with papillary thyroid cancer or a benign thyroid nodule (not recorded which). Some clones in this sample may be carry-over from other donors' samples.

This clone was recorded many times. The chain employs TRBV20-1 and TRBJ2-3; 11 nucleotides line up with TRBD2. V lost 0 bases to trimming and J lost 2 bases; unmatched junction nucleotides: 4. There are 16 residues in the CDR3. The germline gives CDR1 DFQATT, CDR2 SNEGSKA (reference sequence). The CDR3 reads CSARDGTSGITDTQYF. DNA for the CDR3: TGCAGTGCTAGAGACGGGACTAGCGGCATCACAGATACGCAGTATTTT.

The V and J genes are TRBV30 and TRBJ2-5, with D tentatively TRBD2 (6 bases). Germline values: CDR1 GTSNPN, CDR2 SVGIG (reference sequence). The CDR3 sequence is 14 residues long. V was pared by 0 bases and J by 3 bases, with 11 bases between. The CDR3 region has the DNA TGTGCCTGGAGTGTAGGGTCGGGGGAAGAGACCCAGTACTTC. Translating gives CAWSVGSGEETQYF. The full variable domain, with the rest looked up from reference TRBV30 and TRBJ2-5, is SQTIHQWPATLVQPVGSPLSLECTVEGTSNPNLYWYRQAAGRGLQLLFYSVGIGQISSEVPQNLSASRPQDRQFILSSKKLLLSDSGFYLCAWSVGSGEETQYFGPGTRLLVL.

This clone was recorded at least ten times. Additional DNA sequences in this sample encode the identical CDR3. The chain couples TRBV3-1 to TRBJ2-2, with 7 bases lining up with TRBD1. This CDR3 is built from 15 residues. Trimming at V came to 5 bases and at J to 2 bases, leaving 5 bases not matched to a gene. In germline, CDR1 is LGHDT, CDR2 YNNKEL (reference sequence). As DNA, the CDR3 is TGTGCCAGCAGCTATAGACAGGGAAACACCGGGGAGCTGTTTTTT. Its translation: CASSYRQGNTGELFF.

In this sample, this clone turned up many times. This rearrangement joins TRBV27 to TRBJ2-2, with D maybe TRBD2 (6 bases). The CDR3 runs to 13 residues. Trimming pared 5 bases from V and 7 bases from J, leaving 11 bases between. Germline-derived CDR1 and CDR2 are MNHEY and SMNVEV (reference sequence). CDR3 loop: CASSPPGGGELFF. CDR3 coding DNA: TGTGCCAGCAGTCCACCCGGGGGCGGGGAGCTGTTTTTT.

This clone was seen more than once but under ten times. A much bigger clone sits one base away, suggesting this may be a read error. This chain's CDR3 is CATSSSDRGVGDTQYF. DNA for the CDR3: TGTGCCACCAGTTCCTCGGACAGGGGAGTAGGAGATACGCAGTATTTT. The gene calls are TRBV24-1 and TRBJ2-3; the match to TRBD1 covers 9 bases. This CDR3 region has 16 residues. The V gene end was trimmed by 6 bases and the J gene end by 5 bases; junction bases not matched to a gene: 11. The germline CDR1 and CDR2 sequences are KGHDR and SFDVKD.

The rearrangement links TRBV12-3 or TRBV12-4 to TRBJ2-7, with D possibly matching TRBD2 (6 bases). Trimming pared 5 bases from V and 1 base from J, leaving 15 bases between. This CDR3 region has 15 residues. In DNA, the CDR3 is TGTGCCAGCAGTACATTATCGGGAGTTTCCTACGAGCAGTACTTC. Its protein product is CASSTLSGVSYEQYF.

This clone was found many times. The chain has TRBV6-1 and TRBJ1-1, with D perhaps matching TRBD1 (6 bases). This CDR3 region has 14 residues. V lost 3 bases and J 2 bases, leaving 10 bases between the germline ends. The germline V gene encodes CDR1 MNHNS and CDR2 SASEGT. The CDR3 spells CASSDQGRNTEAFF. CDR3 coding DNA: TGTGCCAGCAGTGACCAGGGGCGAAACACTGAAGCTTTCTTT.

This clone has a count of ten or more. The chain combines TRBV4-1 with TRBJ2-1; TRBD2 matches at 12 bases. CDR1 MGHRA and CDR2 YSYEKL come from the germline V gene. The junction had 5 bases not matched to a gene; V was cut back by 2 bases and J by 9 bases. CDR3 length: 15 amino acids. CDR3 sequence (DNA): TGCGCCAGCAGCCAAAGACTAGCGGGAGTTCTTGAGCAGTTCTTC. Protein sequence: CASSQRLAGVLEQFF.

This clone was counted ten times or more. This chain connects TRBV12-3 or TRBV12-4 to TRBJ2-1, with D maybe TRBD2 (5 bases). The CDR3 runs to 15 residues. Trimming removed 5 bases from V and 0 bases from J, with 11 bases in between. The CDR3 region has the DNA TGTGCCAGCAGTCCAAAGCGGAGCTCCTACAATGAGCAGTTCTTC. Translated, it gives CASSPKRSSYNEQFF.

This clone was seen a handful of times. Other nucleotide sequences from this sample produce the same CDR3. V gene TRBV3-1 combines with J gene TRBJ2-7; 11 nucleotides line up with TRBD1. This CDR3 has 14 residues. Germline V gene lookup returns CDR1 LGHDT and CDR2 YNNKEL (reference sequence). Germline trimming cut 3 bases from V and 5 bases from J; bases unmatched to any gene: 3. Written as DNA, the CDR3 is TGTGCCAGCAGCCAGCGGACAGGGGGCCACGAGCAGTACTTC. Its protein is CASSQRTGGHEQYF.

A word on this clone: One end of the junction does not line up with germline, which may come from a read error. The chain uses TRBV6-1 and TRBJ1-5; D is possibly TRBD1 (5 bases). The CDR3 has 16 residues. Germline V CDR1 and CDR2: MNHNS, SASEGT. The CDR3, as DNA: TGTGTCAGCAGCCGGGGAAACAGGCAAAACAATCATCCCCAGCATTTT. Amino acids: CVSSRGNRQNNHPQHF.

This clone was seen ten or more times. The chain employs TRBV2 and TRBJ2-3; maybe TRBD2 (5 bases). The CDR3 is made up of 14 amino acids. Germline CDR1 and CDR2: SNHLY and FYNNEI. V lost 6 bases, J lost 4 bases, and 14 bases lay in between. This chain's CDR3 is CASREERRADTQYF. In DNA, the CDR3 is TGTGCCAGCAGAGAGGAGCGGAGAGCAGATACGCAGTATTTT. Complete variable domain (other parts from reference TRBV2 and TRBJ2-3): EPEVTQTPSHQVTQMGQEVILRCVPISNHLYFYWYRQILGQKVEFLVSFYNNEISEKSEIFDDQFSVERPDGSNFTLKIRSTKLEDSAMYFCASREERRADTQYFGPGTRLTVL.

There are a few counts of this clone. Written as DNA, the CDR3 is TGTGCCAGCAGTTTATCGCCGGGTTATAACTACGAGCAGTACTTC. Translating it yields CASSLSPGYNYEQYF. The chain is built from TRBV27 and TRBJ2-7; D remains unclear. V lost 0 bases and J lost 3, with 12 bases in between. The CDR3 sequence is 15 residues long. Germline lookup yields CDR1 MNHEY and CDR2 SMNVEV (reference sequence).

V is TRBV6-2 or TRBV6-3 and J is TRBJ2-3; either TRBD1 or TRBD2 may fit D (5 bases each). The CDR3 runs 14 residues. The V end lost 2 bases, the J end lost 0 bases, and 6 bases lay between the germline ends. Germline V lookup: CDR1 MNHEY, CDR2 SVGEGT. The DNA for the CDR3 is TGTGCCAGCAGTTACCGGGACAGCACAGATACGCAGTATTTT. Translated, it gives CASSYRDSTDTQYF.

The rearrangement links TRBV28 to TRBJ2-7, with TRBD2 matching over 10 bases. Germline loops: CDR1 MDHEN, CDR2 SYDVKM. Trimming removed 6 bases from V and 0 bases from J; junction bases left unmatched: 8. The CDR3 is made up of 16 amino acids. CDR3 protein: CASRRTSGRISYEQYF. The DNA for the CDR3 is TGTGCCAGCAGAAGGACTAGCGGTAGGATCTCCTACGAGCAGTACTTC.

This clone showed up many times. The gene calls are TRBV5-1 and TRBJ2-7, with D possibly being TRBD1 or TRBD2 (5 bases each). The CDR3 is 14 amino acids. Trimming removed 4 bases at V and 2 bases at J, with 13 bases between. CDR1 is SGHRS and CDR2 is YFSETQ in the germline V gene. CDR3 coding DNA: TGCGCCAGCAGCCCCGGGACGGAAACCTACGAGCAGTACTTC. It codes for CASSPGTETYEQYF. Combining the CDR3 with reference TRBV5-1 and TRBJ2-7 gives the whole variable domain KAGVTQTPRYLIKTRGQQVTLSCSPISGHRSVSWYQQTPGQGLQFLFEYFSETQRNKGNFPGRFSGRQFSNSRSEMNVSTLELGDSALYLCASSPGTETYEQYFGPGTRLTVT.

This clone was detected a few times. The chain uses TRBV7-8 and TRBJ2-2; 10 bases align to TRBD2. The ends lost 1 base at V and 7 bases at J; junction bases unmatched: 3. The CDR3 consists of 15 residues. Germline assignment: CDR1 SGHVS and CDR2 FQNEAQ. In nucleotides, the CDR3 is TGTGCCAGCAGCTTAGAACTAGCGGGGTACGGGGAGCTGTTTTTT. Its protein is CASSLELAGYGELFF.

The genes are TRBV2 and TRBJ2-2; D might be TRBD1 (5 bases). V lost 3 bases, J lost 5 bases, and 16 bases lay in between. The CDR3 loop spans 16 amino acids. Germline V gene sequence: CDR1 SNHLY, CDR2 FYNNEI. The chain's CDR3 is CASSESGYRSTGELFF. In DNA form, the CDR3 reads TGTGCCAGCAGTGAGAGTGGGTACAGGTCTACCGGGGAGCTGTTTTTT.

This clone was observed a handful of times. The junction differs from germline at one of its ends, possibly a read error. The V call is TRBV6-4, the J call TRBJ2-1; D gene ambiguous. Germline-derived CDR1 and CDR2 are MRHNA and SNTAGT. The CDR3 spans 13 residues. CDR3 bases: TGTGCCAGCAGTGACTCGAGAGTGGGTCAGCATTTCTTC. Protein product: CASSDSRVGQHFF.

To note about this clone: This could be a read error, since a much larger clone is one nucleotide away. The rearrangement links TRBV6-2 or TRBV6-3 to TRBJ1-5; no reliable D call. V lost 8 bases and J 9 bases, leaving 8 bases between the germline ends. In germline, CDR1 is MNHEY, CDR2 SVGEGT. The CDR3 loop spans 10 amino acids. This chain's CDR3 is CASGRRPQHF. The CDR3 nucleotides read TGTGCCAGCGGGCGGCGGCCCCAGCATTTT.

This clone came up many times. The CDR3 loop reads CASSGTSGRGYNEQFF. CDR3 DNA sequence: TGTGCCAGCAGCGGGACTAGCGGGAGGGGTTACAATGAGCAGTTCTTC. This chain connects TRBV7-8 to TRBJ2-1, with TRBD2 matching over 16 bases. V was pared by 5 bases and J by 4 bases, with 2 bases of the junction left unmatched. The germline V gene encodes CDR1 SGHVS and CDR2 FQNEAQ. The CDR3 length is 16 residues.

At least ten counts were recorded for this clone. CDR3 sequence: CAISDRNSGSSYEQYF. The CDR3 bases are TGTGCCATCAGTGATCGAAATAGCGGGAGCTCCTACGAGCAGTACTTC. The rearrangement links TRBV10-3 to TRBJ2-7, with TRBD2 matching 9 bases. Unmatched junction bases numbered 6, after V lost 3 bases and J lost 0 bases. The CDR3 runs 16 residues. Germline V gene lookup returns CDR1 ENHRY and CDR2 SYGVKD.

The CDR3 here is CASSPAAGTDTQYF. The CDR3 DNA sequence: TGCGCCAGCAGCCCGGCAGCAGGCACAGATACGCAGTATTTT. The chain couples TRBV4-1 to TRBJ2-3; D not certain. Germline CDR1 MGHRA, CDR2 YSYEKL. The CDR3 consists of 14 residues. The V and J ends lost 4 bases and 1 base respectively, with 9 bases between them.

V gene TRBV15 combines with J gene TRBJ2-3; D unclear. This CDR3 contains 15 residues. V gave up 1 base and J gave up 0 bases, with 8 bases separating them. Germline V gene lookup returns CDR1 LNHNV and CDR2 YYDKDF (reference sequence). The chain's CDR3 is CATSRVSPSTDTQYF. For the CDR3, the DNA is TGTGCCACCAGCAGAGTATCACCTAGCACAGATACGCAGTATTTT.

This clone has only a few counts. This chain links TRBV11-3 with TRBJ2-1, with 8 nucleotides matching TRBD1. The CDR3 consists of 16 residues. V dropped 3 bases and J dropped 2; count of bases not matched to a gene: 6. Germline V CDR1 and CDR2: SGHNT, YENEEA. This CDR3 reads CASSFRQGSTYNEQFF. In DNA, the CDR3 is TGTGCCAGCAGCTTCCGACAGGGGAGCACCTACAATGAGCAGTTCTTC.

This clone has a count of ten or more. This rearrangement joins TRBV3-1 to TRBJ1-1, with TRBD1 identical over 7 bases. With 4 bases clipped from V and 4 bases from J, the junction kept 6 bases outside the gene matches. This CDR3 region has 14 residues. Germline CDR1 and CDR2: LGHDT and YNNKEL (reference sequence). The CDR3 bases are TGTGCCAGCAGCCTACCAGACAGGGCCACTGAAGCTTTCTTT. It is translated as CASSLPDRATEAFF.